This T cell receptor beta chain is from a study of shared clonotypes between healthy human individuals. Overall study results and limits: Sequencing depth was expected to affect clonotype sharing among donors.

The CDR3 is 15 residues long. Trimming stripped 3 bases from V and 1 base from J, with 10 bases between. Germline V gives CDR1 MNHNS, CDR2 SASEGT. The method was immunoSEQ multiplex PCR; TCRdb's version includes in-frame clones alone and lacks a portion of them. This table holds hundreds of thousands of clones, about three quarters found once. With respect to this clone: Its antigen is undetermined.

The receptor was derived from a woman aged 30 to 39 in good health. Material: memory CD4+ T cells sorted from blood. The subset here: CD45RA-negative fraction. This sequence joins TRBV6-1 and TRBJ2-1, with D possibly TRBD2 on 6 matching bases. CDR3 coding DNA: TGTGCCAGCAGTGAGATGGAGGGATCCTACAATGAGCAGTTCTTC. It specifies CASSEMEGSYNEQFF.